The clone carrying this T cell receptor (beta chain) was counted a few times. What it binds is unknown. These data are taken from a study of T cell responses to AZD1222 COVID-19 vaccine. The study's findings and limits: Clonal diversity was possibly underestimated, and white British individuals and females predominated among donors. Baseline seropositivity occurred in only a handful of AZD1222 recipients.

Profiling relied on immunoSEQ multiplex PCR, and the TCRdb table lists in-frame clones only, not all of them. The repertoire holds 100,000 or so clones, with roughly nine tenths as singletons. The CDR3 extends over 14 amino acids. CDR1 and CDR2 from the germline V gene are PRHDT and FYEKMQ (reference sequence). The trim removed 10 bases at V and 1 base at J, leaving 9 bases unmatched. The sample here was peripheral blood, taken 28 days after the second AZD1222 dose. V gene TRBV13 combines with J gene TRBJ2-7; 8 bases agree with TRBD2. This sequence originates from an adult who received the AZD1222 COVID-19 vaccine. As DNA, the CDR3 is TGTGCCACCCGCAGCGGGGGCCGTTCCTACGAGCAGTACTTC. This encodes CATRSGGRSYEQYF.